One T cell receptor beta chain is described in this entry. The data stem from a study of long-term antiretroviral therapy in people with HIV. This was the immunoSEQ v3.0 assay at survey level. The method was immunoSEQ multiplex PCR; TCRdb's version includes in-frame clones alone and lacks a portion of them. The sample has fewer than 35,000 clones, around 72% seen once; the top ten hold roughly 8%. Trimming removed 7 bases at V and 1 base at J, with 13 bases between. This CDR3 region has 14 residues. Germline V gene data show CDR1 as LGHNT and CDR2 as FRNRAP. The chain combines TRBV12-5 with TRBJ1-1; a possible D gene is TRBD1 (5 bases). This receptor was identified in a woman aged 45-59 years with HIV. Sequencing was performed on unsorted PBMCs, taken 3.1 years after starting antiretroviral therapy. As DNA, the CDR3 is TGTGCTAGTGCCTTGGGACGTCAGAACACTGAAGCTTTCTTT. Amino acids: CASALGRQNTEAFF. The full variable domain, in which reference TRBV12-5 and TRBJ1-1 provide the parts outside the CDR3, is DARVTQTPRHKVTEMGQEVTMRCQPILGHNTVFWYRQTMMQGLELLAYFRNRAPLDDSGMPKDRFSAEMPDATLATLKIQPSEPRDSAVYFCASALGRQNTEAFFGQGTRLTVV.